The clone carrying this T cell receptor (beta chain) was observed a few times. Its antigen is still unknown. CDR3 length: 15 residues. Germline CDR1 DFQATT, CDR2 SNEGSKA (reference sequence). Between the trimmed V and J ends, which lost 0 bases and 4 bases, there was a span of 14 bases. The record originates from a study of CD8 T cells in ankylosing spondylitis. Study observations and caveats: A CD8+ phenotype characterized the disease-linked clones, which were relatively rare in peripheral blood. Blood of patients with ankylosing spondylitis appeared to be characterized by a TCR beta motif of several highly homologous variants.

TCRdb independently ran MiXCR on the 5' RACE reads; one entry per CDR3 protein. The sample yields more than 650,000 distinct CDR3 sequences, approximately 12% seen once. Sequenced sample: blood, either unsorted or a sorted T cell fraction (not recorded which). This clonotype originated in a male donor with ankylosing spondylitis. The chain joins TRBV20-1 to TRBJ2-3; D is unclear. The CDR3 loop reads CSARDRSRSADTQYF. DNA of the CDR3: TGCAGTGCTAGAGATCGCAGCAGGAGTGCAGATACGCAGTATTTT.